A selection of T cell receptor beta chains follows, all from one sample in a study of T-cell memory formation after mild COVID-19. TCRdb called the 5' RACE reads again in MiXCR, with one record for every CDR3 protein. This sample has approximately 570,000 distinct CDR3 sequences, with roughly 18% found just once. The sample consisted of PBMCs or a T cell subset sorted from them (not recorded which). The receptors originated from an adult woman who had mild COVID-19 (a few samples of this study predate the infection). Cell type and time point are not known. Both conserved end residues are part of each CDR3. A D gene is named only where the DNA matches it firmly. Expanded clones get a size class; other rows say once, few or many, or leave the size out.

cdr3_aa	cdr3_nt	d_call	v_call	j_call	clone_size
CASSRITGGDSPLHF	TGTGCCAGCAGCCGTATCACAGGGGGGGATTCACCCCTCCACTTT	TRBD1	TRBV4-2	TRBJ1-6	NA
CSAPSRTNTDTQYF	TGCAGTGCTCCGTCTCGGACTAACACAGATACGCAGTATTTT	NA	TRBV20-1	TRBJ2-3	few
CASSIQGGTYTDTQYF	TGCGCCAGCAGCATTCAGGGGGGTACCTACACAGATACGCAGTATTTT	NA	TRBV5-1	TRBJ2-3	few
CASSLGTGGETQYF	TGTGCCAGCAGCTTAGGGACAGGGGGAGAGACCCAGTACTTC	TRBD1	TRBV7-3	TRBJ2-5	many
CASSLVVADRTSVYGYTF	TGTGCCAGCAGCTTAGTGGTAGCGGACCGAACTTCCGTCTATGGCTACACCTTC	NA	TRBV7-9	TRBJ1-2	NA
CATSRGLWNSQETQYF	TGTGCCACCAGCAGAGGTTTGTGGAACAGCCAAGAGACCCAGTACTTC	NA	TRBV15	TRBJ2-5	NA
CASSQVSSSSTGELFF	TGTGCCAGCAGCCAAGTGAGCAGTTCCAGCACCGGGGAGCTGTTTTTT	NA	TRBV4-2	TRBJ2-2	NA
CASSFRTGYFSSTDTQYF	TGTGCCAGCAGCTTCAGGACAGGATACTTCTCTAGCACAGATACGCAGTATTTT	TRBD1	TRBV7-6	TRBJ2-3	NA
CASSFKLGTQYF	TGTGCCAGCAGCTTCAAACTTGGTACCCAGTACTTC	NA	TRBV11-2	TRBJ2-5	NA
CASLCRGLGYNEQFF	TGTGCCAGCCTTTGCCGGGGCCTAGGATACAATGAGCAGTTCTTC	NA	TRBV3-2	TRBJ2-1	NA
CASSQGLNYGYTF	TGTGCCAGCAGCCAAGGGCTTAACTATGGCTACACCTTC	NA	TRBV3-1	TRBJ1-2	many
CASSRAGLGDSGGNRAYNEQFF	TGCGCCAGCAGCAGAGCTGGACTGGGGGATAGCGGGGGAAATCGGGCGTACAATGAGCAGTTCTTC	TRBD2	TRBV5-1	TRBJ2-1	few
CASSPPTLGETQYF	TGTGCCAGCTCACCACCAACCCTGGGAGAGACCCAGTACTTC	NA	TRBV18	TRBJ2-5	NA
CASSPGPGGKIGANVLTF	TGCGCCAGCAGCCCTGGTCCAGGGGGCAAAATTGGGGCCAACGTCCTGACTTTC	TRBD1	TRBV5-1	TRBJ2-6	NA
CSVEDLWDRIPGQTYNEQFF	TGCAGCGTTGAAGATCTTTGGGACAGAATACCGGGACAGACCTACAATGAGCAGTTCTTC	TRBD1	TRBV29-1	TRBJ2-1	NA
CATSRELDYHGNQPQHF	TGTGCCACCAGCAGAGAATTGGATTACCATGGGAATCAGCCCCAGCATTTT	NA	TRBV15	TRBJ1-5	many
CAISELTVLDTQYF	TGTGCCATCAGTGAGTTGACCGTTCTCGATACGCAGTATTTT	NA	TRBV10-3	TRBJ2-3	few
CATSTGRSLSYEQYF	TGTGCCACCAGCACCGGACGGAGCCTCTCCTACGAGCAGTACTTC	NA	TRBV15	TRBJ2-7	NA
CASSLVLSSYNEQFF	TGTGCCAGCAGCTTAGTACTCAGCTCCTACAATGAGCAGTTCTTC	NA	TRBV7-2	TRBJ2-1	many
CASSPTLYSGANVLTF	TGTGCCAGCTCACCAACGCTCTACTCTGGGGCCAACGTCCTGACTTTC	NA	TRBV18	TRBJ2-6	NA
CASSLSGTSGLDEQFF	TGTGCCAGCAGCTTATCCGGGACTAGCGGGTTAGATGAGCAGTTCTTC	TRBD2	TRBV7-2	TRBJ2-1	NA
CASSLIAGVIAHEQYF	TGTGCCAGCAGCTTGATAGCGGGAGTAATCGCCCACGAGCAGTACTTC	TRBD2	TRBV5-6	TRBJ2-7	few
CASSPGLAGVYEQFF	TGCGCCAGCAGCCCGGGACTAGCGGGGGTGTATGAGCAGTTCTTC	TRBD2	TRBV5-1	TRBJ2-1	many
CASSPPGGTRTDTQYF	TGTGCCAGCAGTCCCCCAGGCGGGACTCGCACAGATACGCAGTATTTT	NA	TRBV7-9	TRBJ2-3	few
CASSPGSSYEQYF	TGTGCCAGCAGTCCGGGGAGCTCCTACGAGCAGTACTTC	NA	TRBV5-1	TRBJ2-7	many
CASSVRQGISYNEQFF	TGTGCCAGCAGCGTACGACAGGGGATTAGCTACAATGAGCAGTTCTTC	TRBD1	TRBV9	TRBJ2-1	few